These 22 T cell receptor beta chains share one sample of origin, sequenced in a study of CD8 T cells in ankylosing spondylitis. Regarding the study as a whole: A TCR beta motif of several highly homologous variants seemed to mark ankylosing spondylitis blood.

From the 5' RACE reads, TCRdb called clonotypes with MiXCR, one entry per CDR3 protein. The table lists roughly 350,000 distinct CDR3 sequences, approximately 8.2% of them singletons, with 14% to 15% in the top ten. These TCRs are of unknown antigen specificity. The source material was blood, either unsorted or a sorted T cell fraction (not recorded which). Source of these receptors: a male donor with ankylosing spondylitis.

This CDR3 reads CAWSAYIGSDYEQYF. As DNA, the CDR3 is TGTGCCTGGAGTGCCTACATTGGGTCCGACTACGAGCAGTACTTC. The chain carries TRBV30 and TRBJ2-7; D unclear. The CDR3 is 15 amino acids. The germline V and J ends were trimmed by 1 base and 3 bases, with 16 bases remaining between them. The germline CDR1 and CDR2 sequences are GTSNPN and SVGIG (reference sequence).

A remark on this clonotype: The DNA is left out, because the CDR3 cannot be placed on it with certainty; the CDR3 is given as TCRdb lists it. The gene calls are TRBV7-9 and TRBJ1-2; the D call in the table, TRBD1, was not verified against the DNA. Germline lookup yields CDR1 SEHNR and CDR2 FQNEAQ (reference sequence). The CDR3 is 17 amino acids long, termini counted. The CDR3 region is CASSLFLSVGQGYGYTF.

The table lists this clonotype with a few counts. This chain joins TRBV9 and TRBJ2-7, with D possibly being TRBD1 or TRBD2 (5 bases each). The length of the CDR3 is 16 residues. With 4 bases removed from V and 7 bases from J, the gap between germline ends came to 24 bases. Germline-derived CDR1 and CDR2 are SGDLS and YYNGEE. The CDR3 region has the DNA TGTGCCAGCAGCTCCTCGGGGCGGACCGGGATAGGTGAGCAGTACTTC. This gives the protein CASSSSGRTGIGEQYF.

This clonotype was picked up many times. This chain uses TRBV5-1 with TRBJ2-3; perhaps TRBD1 as D (6 bases). This CDR3 comprises 13 residues. V shed 3 bases and J shed 1 base, with 6 bases lying between them. CDR1 and CDR2 from the germline V gene are SGHRS and YFSETQ. The CDR3 coding sequence is TGCGCCAGCAGCTCAGGGGGCACAGATACGCAGTATTTT. It codes for CASSSGGTDTQYF.

The chain carries TRBV28 and TRBJ2-7; 9 bases agree with TRBD2. The CDR3 length is 16 residues. With V trimmed by 8 bases and J by 1 base, 12 bases remained unmatched. From germline, CDR1 is MDHEN and CDR2 SYDVKM. The CDR3 protein is CASGSSSGATSYEQYF. CDR3 bases: TGTGCCAGCGGATCTTCTAGCGGGGCCACGTCCTACGAGCAGTACTTC.

This clonotype ranks as medium-sized. The J gene is TRBJ2-1, the V gene TRBV6-2 or TRBV6-3; tentatively, D is TRBD2 (5 bases). Looked up from germline, CDR1 is MNHEY and CDR2 is SVGEGT. V lost 2 bases and J 9 bases, leaving 11 bases between the germline ends. CDR3 length: 13 residues. CDR3 DNA: TGTGCCAGCAGTTACCCCGGGATGAGTGAGCAGTTCTTC. It codes for CASSYPGMSEQFF.

The V and J genes are TRBV2 and TRBJ2-1, with 7 positions matching TRBD1. The CDR3 covers 15 residues. The trim removed 5 bases at V and 4 bases at J, leaving 8 bases unmatched. The germline CDR1 and CDR2 sequences are SNHLY and FYNNEI. CDR3 region: CASSTGRGLYNEQFF. The CDR3 DNA follows: TGTGCCAGCAGTACAGGCAGGGGGTTATACAATGAGCAGTTCTTC. Variable domain in full (rest from reference TRBV2 and TRBJ2-1): EPEVTQTPSHQVTQMGQEVILRCVPISNHLYFYWYRQILGQKVEFLVSFYNNEISEKSEIFDDQFSVERPDGSNFTLKIRSTKLEDSAMYFCASSTGRGLYNEQFFGPGTRLTVL.

This clonotype was observed a few times. CDR3 loop: CASRPGRTPGANVLTF. In nucleotides, the CDR3 is TGTGCCAGCAGGCCGGGACGGACACCTGGGGCCAACGTCCTGACTTTC. This chain links TRBV28 with TRBJ2-6, with D possibly being TRBD1 or TRBD2 (5 bases each). This CDR3 has 16 residues. Germline V gene sequence: CDR1 MDHEN, CDR2 SYDVKM. V lost 6 bases, J lost 2 bases, and 14 bases lay in between.

This clonotype has at least ten counts. The chain uses TRBV29-1 and TRBJ2-7; 7 bases align to TRBD2. Trimming cost V 0 bases and J 3 bases; bases outside gene matches: 8. This CDR3 spans 15 amino acids. Germline V gives CDR1 SQVTM, CDR2 ANQGSEA. The CDR3 coding sequence is TGCAGCGTTGAAGATCGCGAGCGGGGTTACTACGAGCAGTACTTC. Residues: CSVEDRERGYYEQYF.

The chain recombines TRBV20-1 with TRBJ2-7; 8 positions match TRBD1. J lost 9 bases, V lost 3 bases, and 16 bases had no gene match. CDR3 length: 15 residues. CDR1 is DFQATT, CDR2 SNEGSKA, per germline (reference sequence). CDR3 coding DNA: TGCAGTGCTAGGGAGACAGGGGCAAAGGTGGGCGTGCAGTACTTC. It codes for CSARETGAKVGVQYF.

The rearrangement uses TRBV19 and TRBJ2-1; D gene unclear. The CDR3 covers 15 residues. The germline V gene has CDR1 LNHDA and CDR2 SQIVND (reference sequence). V was trimmed by 7 bases and J by 7 bases, leaving 20 bases between them. The CDR3, as DNA: TGTGCCAGTACTCCGTCAGCGCCAGTTCCGAATGAGCAGTTCTTC. Amino acids: CASTPSAPVPNEQFF.

This clonotype was picked up a small number of times. The chain combines TRBV10-3 with TRBJ2-7, with 10 bases fitting TRBD1. The junction had 8 bases not matched to a gene; V was cut back by 4 bases and J by 2 bases. The germline V gene has CDR1 ENHRY and CDR2 SYGVKD. The CDR3 has 16 amino acids. CDR3 sequence reads: CAISGDRGLTAYEQYF. The CDR3 coding sequence is TGTGCCATCAGTGGGGACAGGGGATTGACAGCCTACGAGCAGTACTTC.

The J gene is TRBJ2-3, the V gene TRBV5-1, with 9 nucleotides matching TRBD2. The V and J ends lost 0 bases and 4 bases, in that order; junction bases with no gene match: 6. The CDR3 sequence is 16 residues long. The germline V gene encodes CDR1 SGHRS and CDR2 YFSETQ. The CDR3 spells CASSLVASGMPDTQYF. CDR3 bases: TGCGCCAGCAGCTTGGTGGCTAGCGGGATGCCAGATACGCAGTATTTT.

Ten or more counts support this clonotype. The rearrangement joins TRBV30 to TRBJ2-2; TRBD2 agrees at 7 bases. The CDR3 runs 12 residues. Germline V gene sequence: CDR1 GTSNPN, CDR2 SVGIG (reference sequence). V lost 8 bases and J lost 6; bases outside the gene matches: 6. The CDR3 here is CARGRAPGELFF. CDR3 bases: TGTGCCCGGGGGAGGGCTCCCGGGGAGCTGTTTTTT. Using reference TRBV30 and TRBJ2-2 for the parts outside the CDR3, the full variable domain is SQTIHQWPATLVQPVGSPLSLECTVEGTSNPNLYWYRQAAGRGLQLLFYSVGIGQISSEVPQNLSASRPQDRQFILSSKKLLLSDSGFYLCARGRAPGELFFGEGSRLTVL.

This clonotype was counted ten times or more. J is TRBJ2-3 and V is TRBV25-1, with 7 bases fitting TRBD1. V dropped 7 bases and J dropped 9; count of bases not matched to a gene: 4. CDR3 size: 11 residues. Germline CDR1 MGHDK, CDR2 SYGVNS. The CDR3 spells CASNRQGTQYF. CDR3 nucleotide sequence: TGTGCCAGCAACAGACAGGGCACGCAGTATTTT.

V is TRBV11-2 and J is TRBJ2-7, with 7 bases identical to TRBD2. V shed 4 bases, J shed 6 bases, and the junction held 6 bases outside the gene matches. Germline V gives CDR1 SGHAT, CDR2 FQNNGV. The CDR3 sequence is 13 residues long. The CDR3 DNA reads TGTGCCAGCAGCTACGGGGGGTGGGCCGAGCAGTACTTC. Amino acids: CASSYGGWAEQYF.

This clonotype was recorded many times. V is TRBV20-1 and J is TRBJ2-1; D is perhaps TRBD1 or TRBD2 (5 bases each). V was pared by 3 bases and J by 3 bases, with 12 bases between. CDR1 is DFQATT, CDR2 SNEGSKA, per germline (reference sequence). The CDR3 loop spans 14 amino acids. DNA for the CDR3: TGCAGTGCTAGCCGGGACGACCTCTACAATGAGCAGTTCTTC. Residues: CSASRDDLYNEQFF.

V usage is TRBV20-1 and J usage is TRBJ1-5; D might be TRBD1 (5 bases). Germline lookup yields CDR1 DFQATT and CDR2 SNEGSKA (reference sequence). Trimming pared 5 bases from V and 0 bases from J, leaving 14 bases between. The CDR3 runs 15 residues. DNA of the CDR3: TGCAGTGCTGGCCTGAGGGGCCATAGCAATCAGCCCCAGCATTTT. It specifies CSAGLRGHSNQPQHF.

This chain connects TRBV7-8 to TRBJ2-1; 7 bases agree with TRBD1. This CDR3 is built from 15 residues. J lost 6 bases, V lost 1 base, and 6 bases had no gene match. The germline V gene encodes CDR1 SGHVS and CDR2 FQNEAQ. This chain's CDR3 is CASSLDVRGSNEQFF. CDR3 nucleotides: TGTGCCAGCAGCTTAGACGTCAGGGGGTCCAATGAGCAGTTCTTC.

In its sample, this clonotype was seen a few times. This chain uses TRBV11-1 with TRBJ2-1, with TRBD2 identical over 12 bases. Germline CDR1 reads SGHAT; CDR2 reads FQDESV (reference sequence). CDR3 length: 16 residues. The J segment lost 5 bases and the V segment lost 4 bases, leaving 6 bases of the junction unmatched. This CDR3 is CASSWGLAGKDNEQFF. CDR3 DNA sequence: TGTGCCAGCAGCTGGGGACTAGCGGGTAAAGACAATGAGCAGTTCTTC.

The sample holds a few counts of this clonotype. The rearrangement joins TRBV6-2 or TRBV6-3 to TRBJ2-7; 10 nucleotides agree with TRBD2. CDR1 and CDR2 (germline): MNHEY, SVGEGT. The V and J ends lost 5 bases and 6 bases, in that order; junction bases with no gene match: 16. The CDR3 consists of 17 residues. CDR3: CASSLWSGGLAGVEQYF. The CDR3 nucleotides read TGTGCCAGCAGTCTTTGGTCCGGAGGGCTAGCGGGAGTCGAGCAGTACTTC.

This clonotype was seen at least ten times. The V gene is TRBV5-1, the J gene TRBJ2-7; D possibly uses TRBD1 or TRBD2 (5 bases each). V shed 0 bases and J shed 3 bases, with 16 bases lying between them. Germline CDR1 and CDR2: SGHRS and YFSETQ. This CDR3 is 16 amino acids long. The DNA of the CDR3 is TGCGCCAGCAGCTTGGCCGTAGGGGACGGAAACTACGAGCAGTACTTC. Its protein product is CASSLAVGDGNYEQYF.